This T cell receptor beta chain was recovered during a study of T cell responses to AZD1222 COVID-19 vaccine. In the study overall: Pooled together were second doses at about 4 or about 12 weeks.

Trimming removed 0 bases from V and 3 bases from J; junction bases left unmatched: 4. The CDR3 is made up of 15 amino acids. Germline CDR1 and CDR2: SGDLS and YYNGEE. Using immunoSEQ multiplex PCR, the repertoire was profiled, and TCRdb retains in-frame clones only, with some absent. Of over 130,000 clones in the sample, about 95% were seen once. To note about this clone: What it binds is unknown.

Notes on the study in general: Within unmutated variant regions lay the reported targets of nearly half of spike-specific TCRs. Baseline seropositivity occurred in only a handful of AZD1222 recipients.

The sample here was peripheral blood, taken on day 0 of AZD1222 vaccination. The receptor was derived from an adult in good health. The rearrangement links TRBV9 to TRBJ2-3; TRBD1 aligns across 7 bases. The CDR3 DNA sequence: TGTGCCAGCAGCGTAGCAGACAGGGCGACAGATACGCAGTATTTT. This gives the protein CASSVADRATDTQYF.